The present entry profiles one T cell receptor (beta chain) with its context. As yet, its antigen is unknown. The V gene end was trimmed by 4 bases and the J gene end by 3 bases; junction bases not matched to a gene: 3. Germline CDR1 and CDR2: SGHRS and YFSETQ. The CDR3 spans 15 residues. The entry originates in a study of cytomegalovirus exposure and HLA in healthy donors. PCR used 60 Vbeta primers and 13 Jbeta primers. Assay: immunoSEQ multiplex PCR; the TCRdb copy retains only in-frame clones and omits some. The clone table shows about 190,000 clones, with the ten largest holding under 1%. Study-wide results and caveats: In a later analysis, compared with equally common non-associated chains, HLA-associated beta chains were more expanded.

This receptor was obtained from a woman aged 25 to 45 in good health and CMV-seropositive. V is TRBV5-1 and J is TRBJ2-2; TRBD2 matches 10 bases. What was sequenced was PBMCs. The CDR3 sequence is CASSAGLADTGELFF. The CDR3 nucleotides are TGCGCCAGCAGCGCCGGACTAGCGGACACCGGGGAGCTGTTTTTT.